This T cell receptor beta chain was obtained from a study of blood T cell repertoires in COVID-19. Across the study: Sites across the United States, Italy and Spain contributed samples from acute and convalescent COVID-19. PBMCs, B-cell-depleted T cells, or T cells were the source of the cDNA or gDNA that made up the material.

The CDR3 spans 13 residues. Germline CDR1 is LGHDT and CDR2 is YNNKEL (reference sequence). V shed 4 bases, J shed 7 bases, and the junction held 5 bases outside the gene matches. The authors' processing: By means of reference gene primer amplification, nucleated cell counts were estimated. The method was immunoSEQ multiplex PCR; TCRdb's version includes in-frame clones alone and lacks a portion of them. For V, J and clone size, that table is used; D and trimming come from the DNA. The sample contains about 140,000 clones, 84% of which appear only once. The sequence came from a woman in her sixties or seventies with acute or convalescent COVID-19. The chain couples TRBV3-1 (or the pseudogene TRBV3-2) to TRBJ1-1; 8 bases align to TRBD1. The sample was peripheral blood. The CDR3 protein is CASSRGTGLEAFF. CDR3 sequence (DNA): TGTGCCAGCAGCCGAGGGACAGGCCTTGAAGCTTTCTTT.